Shown below are 4 T cell receptor beta chains from a single sample sequenced in a study of vaccination and CD4 T cells after COVID-19 (dated by TCRdb to between 2021 and 2022). Library method: PCR. Sequencer: Illumina iSeq 100. The raw public reads went through TCRdb reprocessing: fastp at Q25, MiXCR clone calling, in-frame beta chains kept. CDR3 protein sequences are deduplicated, and each keeps its most common genes and DNA. The sample profile shows about 15,000 distinct CDR3 sequences; 66% of them were found once. The top ten hold 1% to 1.3% of the sample. The sequences come from CD4+ T cells from blood, collected after SARS-CoV-2 vaccination. The source of these receptors is a human donor who had recovered from COVID-19.

V is TRBV19 and J is TRBJ1-6; possible D gene TRBD1, 5 bases. The CDR3 has 14 residues. Germline assignment: CDR1 LNHDA and CDR2 SQIVND (reference sequence). V was cut by 6 bases and J by 9 bases, with 15 bases left in between. The DNA for the CDR3 is TGTGCCAGTAGACCTCAGGGTGCTAGTTCACCCCTCCACTTT. Translation: CASRPQGASSPLHF. The full variable domain, in which reference TRBV19 and TRBJ1-6 provide the parts outside the CDR3, is DGGITQSPKYLFRKEGQNVTLSCEQNLNHDAMYWYRQDPGQGLRLIYYSQIVNDFQKGDIAEGYSVSREKKESFPLTVTSAQKNPTAFYLCASRPQGASSPLHFGNGTRLTVT.

This clonotype was observed a few times. V is TRBV7-3 and J is TRBJ2-5; TRBD1 is a possible D gene (6 bases). This CDR3 has 13 residues. Per the germline V gene, CDR1 is SGHTA and CDR2 is FQGTGA. V was shortened by 5 bases and J by 6 bases, with 13 bases between the two germline ends. The CDR3 coding sequence is TGTGCCAGCAGCATCAACAGGGAGAAGACCCAGTACTTC. Translated, it gives CASSINREKTQYF.

The V call is TRBV7-9, the J call TRBJ1-1; 8 bases match TRBD1. The CDR3 is 14 amino acids. J was trimmed by 2 bases and V by 7 bases; bases with no gene match: 6. CDR1 and CDR2 from the germline V gene are SEHNR and FQNEAQ (reference sequence). CDR3 sequence: CASITDRGNTEAFF. CDR3 coding DNA: TGTGCCAGCATTACAGACAGGGGTAACACTGAAGCTTTCTTT.

The rearrangement uses TRBV7-2 and TRBJ2-3, with D uncertain. V lost 1 base and J lost 3, with 11 bases in between. Germline values: CDR1 SGHTA, CDR2 FQGNSA. CDR3 length: 15 residues. CDR3 sequence reads: CASSLGLSETDTQYF. Here the CDR3 DNA reads TGTGCCAGCAGCTTAGGGTTGTCAGAAACAGATACGCAGTATTTT.